The 23 T cell receptor beta chains given below trace back to one sample, sequenced in a study of cytomegalovirus exposure and HLA in healthy donors. PCR was performed using 60 Vbeta and 13 Jbeta primers. Repertoires were generated with immunoSEQ multiplex PCR, while TCRdb's copy carries only in-frame clones and drops some. Of approximately 110,000 clones in the sample, about 69% were seen once. Sequencing input: PBMCs. The source is a man aged 35 to 55 in good health and CMV-seronegative.

This chain connects TRBV5-1 to TRBJ1-1; TRBD1 matches at 7 bases. This CDR3 comprises 15 residues. The germline gives CDR1 SGHRS, CDR2 YFSETQ. The ends lost 5 bases at V and 0 bases at J; junction bases unmatched: 7. CDR3 sequence: CASRPSGGVNTEAFF. The CDR3 region has the DNA TGCGCCAGCAGACCATCAGGGGGAGTGAACACTGAAGCTTTCTTT.

This clone has only a few counts. This chain connects TRBV19 to TRBJ1-5, with a weak D call TRBD1 (6 bases). Germline assignment: CDR1 LNHDA and CDR2 SQIVND (reference sequence). Between the trimmed V and J ends, which lost 6 bases and 3 bases, there was a span of 21 bases. The CDR3 covers 17 residues. The DNA for the CDR3 is TGTGCCAGTAGGCTCCTCGGGGGGCAGGGACACAATCAGCCCCAGCATTTT. Its protein product is CASRLLGGQGHNQPQHF.

This chain connects TRBV6-1 to TRBJ2-5, with 10 bases lining up with TRBD2. The J call may not be correct, given that the DNA end is closer to TRBJ2-7. Germline CDR1 and CDR2: MNHNS and SASEGT. The CDR3 loop spans 15 amino acids. This CDR3 reads CASSEASSGSYEQYF. The CDR3 bases are TGTGCCAGCAGTGAAGCGTCTAGCGGGAGCTACGAGCAGTACTTC.

V usage is TRBV19 and J usage is TRBJ2-1; D not resolved. The CDR3 runs to 13 residues. The V end lost 0 bases, the J end lost 5 bases, and 5 bases lay between the germline ends. The germline gives CDR1 LNHDA, CDR2 SQIVND (reference sequence). The CDR3 here is CASSIDTNNEQFF. The CDR3, as DNA: TGTGCCAGTAGTATAGATACAAACAATGAGCAGTTCTTC.

The genes are TRBV7-6 and TRBJ2-5; weak D call: TRBD2 (5 bases). Trimming pared 5 bases from V and 5 bases from J, leaving 18 bases between. The CDR3 is 15 residues long. Germline V lookup: CDR1 SGHVS, CDR2 FNYEAQ. CDR3 nucleotides: TGTGCCAGCAGCCCTAGTCAAGGTTGGAGGGAGACCCAGTACTTC. This gives the protein CASSPSQGWRETQYF.

V gene TRBV27 combines with J gene TRBJ1-5; D ambiguous. Trimming took off 5 bases at V and 2 bases at J, with 19 bases between the two ends. CDR3 length: 17 amino acids. The germline gives CDR1 MNHEY, CDR2 SMNVEV (reference sequence). The CDR3 spells CASSTSLGVMRNQPQHF. CDR3 in DNA: TGTGCCAGCAGTACGAGCCTAGGTGTAATGCGCAATCAGCCCCAGCATTTT.

The rearrangement links TRBV29-1 to TRBJ2-3; 8 bases fit TRBD2. The CDR3 spans 14 residues. CDR1 and CDR2 from the germline V gene are SQVTM and ANQGSEA. The V gene end was trimmed by 4 bases and the J gene end by 2 bases; junction bases not matched to a gene: 5. This chain's CDR3 is CSVGRGLATDTQYF. The CDR3 DNA reads TGCAGCGTTGGACGAGGACTAGCCACAGATACGCAGTATTTT.

The V gene is TRBV11-2, the J gene TRBJ1-2; no firm D call. The germline CDR1 and CDR2 sequences are SGHAT and FQNNGV. V was cut by 5 bases and J by 1 base, with 14 bases left in between. CDR3 length equals 15 residues. The CDR3 bases are TGTGCCAGCAGCGTTTTCATGGGCTTTAACTATGGCTACACCTTC. The encoded protein is CASSVFMGFNYGYTF.

This clone was found a few times. The chain combines TRBV29-1 with TRBJ2-3; TRBD1 matches at 9 bases. Trimming at V came to 4 bases and at J to 11 bases, leaving 13 bases not matched to a gene. Per the germline V gene, CDR1 is SQVTM and CDR2 is ANQGSEA. CDR3 size: 14 residues. CDR3: CSVVPPGQGRGQYF. In DNA form, the CDR3 reads TGCAGCGTTGTGCCGCCGGGACAGGGAAGAGGGCAGTATTTT.

The V and J genes are TRBV10-1 and TRBJ1-4; maybe TRBD1 (5 bases). CDR3 length: 14 residues. The germline V gene encodes CDR1 WNHNN and CDR2 SYGVQD (reference sequence). V was shortened by 5 bases and J by 8 bases, with 15 bases between the two germline ends. The CDR3 loop reads CASSRGIGNEKLFF. For the CDR3, the DNA is TGCGCCAGCAGTCGGGGGATTGGGAACGAAAAACTGTTTTTT.

The V call is TRBV6-4, the J call TRBJ2-1; a possible D gene is TRBD1 (6 bases). Per the germline V gene, CDR1 is MRHNA and CDR2 is SNTAGT. This CDR3 comprises 13 residues. V was pared by 2 bases and J by 5 bases, with 7 bases between. In DNA form, the CDR3 reads TGTGCCAGCAGTGACCGGGACAACAATGAGCAGTTCTTC. This codes for CASSDRDNNEQFF.

The rearrangement joins TRBV4-1 to TRBJ1-3, with no clear D. This CDR3 comprises 14 residues. Germline V gene lookup returns CDR1 MGHRA and CDR2 YSYEKL. V was cut by 0 bases and J by 3 bases, with 6 bases left in between. The CDR3 DNA reads TGCGCCAGCAGCCAAGACAGAATTGGAAACACCATATATTTT. It is translated as CASSQDRIGNTIYF.

The CDR3 coding sequence is TGTGCCAGCAGTTACAGAGGGGGCGCGAACACCGGGGAGCTGTTTTTT. It is translated as CASSYRGGANTGELFF. The rearrangement uses TRBV6-5 and TRBJ2-2; 7 bases map to TRBD1. The CDR3 covers 16 residues. V was pared by 2 bases and J by 0 bases, with 3 bases of the junction left unmatched. Germline loops: CDR1 MNHEY, CDR2 SVGAGI.

The genes are TRBV7-2 and TRBJ2-5; 7 nucleotides match TRBD1. V lost 5 bases and J lost 2; bases outside the gene matches: 5. The CDR3 runs to 14 residues. Germline V gives CDR1 SGHTA, CDR2 FQGNSA. The CDR3, as DNA: TGTGCCAGCAGCCCGGGACAGCCACAAGAGACCCAGTACTTC. Protein: CASSPGQPQETQYF.

This chain joins TRBV28 and TRBJ2-2; no reliable D call. CDR3 length: 12 amino acids. Germline CDR1 is MDHEN and CDR2 is SYDVKM. V was cut by 7 bases and J by 2 bases, with 5 bases left in between. The CDR3: CASKANTGELFF. The CDR3 DNA reads as TGTGCCAGCAAAGCAAACACCGGGGAGCTGTTTTTT.

This clone was observed a handful of times. The J gene is TRBJ2-1, the V gene TRBV7-9; 7 nucleotides align to TRBD2. CDR3 length: 15 residues. V shed 1 base, J shed 6 bases, and the junction held 6 bases outside the gene matches. CDR1 and CDR2 (germline): SEHNR, FQNEAQ (reference sequence). The CDR3: CASSLGASGSNEQFF. The CDR3 bases are TGTGCCAGCAGCTTAGGGGCTAGCGGAAGCAATGAGCAGTTCTTC.

The J gene is TRBJ1-1, the V gene TRBV30; D perhaps matches TRBD1 (6 bases). Germline lookup yields CDR1 GTSNPN and CDR2 SVGIG (reference sequence). Trimming left V 0 bases short and J 1 base short, with 9 bases between. The CDR3 spans 14 residues. CDR3 sequence: CAWSVLGANTEAFF. CDR3 bases: TGTGCCTGGAGTGTACTGGGGGCGAACACTGAAGCTTTCTTT.

J is TRBJ2-7 and V is TRBV30, with 10 bases that match TRBD1. The germline V gene encodes CDR1 GTSNPN and CDR2 SVGIG (reference sequence). J lost 2 bases, V lost 0 bases, and 1 base had no gene match. The CDR3 covers 14 residues. CDR3 bases: TGTGCCTGGAGTGTCGGGACAGGGGCCTACGAGCAGTACTTC. Translated: CAWSVGTGAYEQYF.

The gene calls are TRBV28 and TRBJ2-7; no definite D call. Germline lookup yields CDR1 MDHEN and CDR2 SYDVKM. This CDR3 region has 12 residues. Deletions cut 1 base from V and 5 bases from J, with 6 bases between. The CDR3 protein is CASSLFIHEQYF. Written as DNA, the CDR3 is TGTGCCAGCAGTTTATTTATCCACGAGCAGTACTTC.

The rearrangement uses TRBV6-4 and TRBJ2-5; 8 bases agree with TRBD1. The closer fit of TRBJ2-7 to the DNA end suggests the J call may be wrong. Looked up from germline, CDR1 is MRHNA and CDR2 is SNTAGT. The length of the CDR3 is 15 residues. This CDR3 reads CASSDEDRAPYEQYF. In DNA, the CDR3 is TGTGCCAGCAGTGACGAGGACAGGGCCCCCTACGAGCAGTACTTC.

The gene calls are TRBV4-1 and TRBJ2-1; a possible D gene is TRBD1 (5 bases). The V end was cut by 5 bases, the J end by 4 bases, with 12 bases between. Looked up from germline, CDR1 is MGHRA and CDR2 is YSYEKL. The CDR3 sequence is 14 residues long. The CDR3 nucleotides read TGCGCCAGCAGCGGGGCAGTGGGTTACAATGAGCAGTTCTTC. Translating it yields CASSGAVGYNEQFF.

V and J are TRBV11-2 and TRBJ1-1; weak D call: TRBD1 (5 bases). The CDR3 has 13 residues. Germline loops: CDR1 SGHAT, CDR2 FQNNGV. Trimming removed 5 bases at V and 8 bases at J, with 15 bases between. The CDR3: CASSVPRGIEAFF. The CDR3 coding sequence is TGTGCCAGCAGCGTCCCTAGGGGCATAGAAGCTTTCTTT.

The chain uses TRBV5-1 and TRBJ2-1; TRBD2 is a possible D gene (6 bases). There are 15 residues in the CDR3. Trimming left V 0 bases short and J 10 bases short, with 17 bases between. Germline CDR1 reads SGHRS; CDR2 reads YFSETQ. This CDR3 reads CASSLEFIGSGEQFF. Written as DNA, the CDR3 is TGCGCCAGCAGCTTGGAGTTTATCGGGAGCGGCGAGCAGTTCTTC. Full variable domain (outside the CDR3, taken from reference TRBV5-1 and TRBJ2-1): KAGVTQTPRYLIKTRGQQVTLSCSPISGHRSVSWYQQTPGQGLQFLFEYFSETQRNKGNFPGRFSGRQFSNSRSEMNVSTLELGDSALYLCASSLEFIGSGEQFFGPGTRLTVL.